Shown below are 14 T cell receptor beta chains from a single sample sequenced in a study of blood T cells in healthy people across ages. Then a second PCR, running about 6 to 11 cycles, was carried out with a sample-barcoded 5' primer and a J-beta primer mix. TCRdb called the 5' RACE reads again in MiXCR, with one record for every CDR3 protein. The data contain 1 million or so distinct CDR3 sequences, 40% to 45% of them seen just once; the ten biggest clones take up 18%. The specimen sequenced was blood. The source is a woman aged 55 to 70 in good health.

This chain connects TRBV7-2 to TRBJ1-1, with 9 bases fitting TRBD1. Unmatched junction bases numbered 3, after V lost 7 bases and J lost 3 bases. The CDR3 length is 13 residues. Per germline, CDR1 SGHTA and CDR2 FQGNSA. CDR3 nucleotides: TGTGCCAGCACGGGACAGGGTCACACTGAAGCTTTCTTT. It translates to CASTGQGHTEAFF.

The V and J genes are TRBV21-1 and TRBJ1-4. TRBV21-1 is reported as a pseudogene. This CDR3 comprises 15 residues. The CDR3: CASSSRRTVNEKLFF. CDR3 nucleotide sequence: TGTGCCAGCAGCTCAAGACGAACAGTTAATGAAAAACTGTTTTTT.

This clonotype was found once. DNA for the CDR3: TGTGCCAGCAGCTTAGCGCGAGCCGGGCGGGGTGAAAAACTGTTTTTT. This gives the protein CASSLARAGRGEKLFF. This sequence joins TRBV7-8 and TRBJ1-4; D remains unclear. CDR1 is SGHVS, CDR2 FQNEAQ, per germline. CDR3 length: 16 amino acids. Trimming removed 0 bases at V and 7 bases at J, with 15 bases between.

This clonotype was detected a few times. The V gene is TRBV15, the J gene TRBJ2-7; D may be TRBD2 (5 bases). V was pared by 4 bases and J by 1 base, with 14 bases between. This CDR3 region has 15 residues. Germline CDR1 reads LNHNV; CDR2 reads YYDKDF (reference sequence). The CDR3 loop reads CATSIGLGSSYEQYF. For the CDR3, the DNA is TGTGCCACCAGCATAGGACTGGGCTCGTCCTACGAGCAGTACTTC.

This clonotype was counted a single time. This sequence joins TRBV2 and TRBJ1-1, with TRBD1 as a possible D gene (6 bases). The CDR3 totals 13 residues. The V gene's germline CDR1 is SNHLY and CDR2 FYNNEI. V was cut by 5 bases and J by 5 bases, with 12 bases left in between. CDR3 DNA sequence: TGTGCCAGCAGTACAGGGTATCGGACTGAAGCTTTCTTT. Translating it yields CASSTGYRTEAFF.

This clonotype was picked up a small number of times. The chain couples TRBV24-1 to TRBJ2-5, with D uncertain. The DNA end favors TRBJ2-7, so the J call may be wrong. Germline CDR1 KGHDR, CDR2 SFDVKD. CDR3 size: 15 residues. The CDR3 bases are TGTGCCACCAGTGAATCGGGCAGCCGGTACTACGAGCAGTACTTC. It encodes CATSESGSRYYEQYF.

This rearrangement joins TRBV29-1 to TRBJ2-3; 7 bases map to TRBD2. The length of the CDR3 is 18 residues. Germline CDR1 and CDR2: SQVTM and ANQGSEA. Unmatched junction bases numbered 24, after V lost 6 bases and J lost 6 bases. This CDR3 reads CSVSYLAEGRASTDTQYF. The CDR3 DNA reads as TGCAGCGTCTCCTATCTAGCGGAGGGGCGAGCCTCCACTGATACGCAGTATTTT.

A note on this clonotype: The junction departs from the called germline gene at one end, perhaps through a read error. The chain is built from TRBV6-5 and TRBJ1-2, with a tentative D call TRBD1 (6 bases). Per the germline V gene, CDR1 is MNHEY and CDR2 is SVGAGI. The CDR3 is 15 residues long. CDR3 DNA sequence: TGTGCCAGCAGCCCCATCGTGGACAGCCGCTATGGCTACACCTTT. Protein sequence: CASSPIVDSRYGYTF.

This chain connects TRBV3-1 to TRBJ2-7; 11 nucleotides match TRBD2. The trim removed 4 bases at V and 2 bases at J, leaving 7 bases unmatched. The CDR3 is 16 residues long. The germline V gene has CDR1 LGHDT and CDR2 YNNKEL (reference sequence). CDR3 region: CASSPQTSGKPYEQYF. DNA for the CDR3: TGTGCCAGCAGCCCGCAGACTAGCGGGAAACCCTACGAGCAGTACTTC.

The chain links TRBV25-1 to TRBJ1-1; the D is unclear. Trimming took 2 bases from V and 5 from J, leaving 9 bases between them. Germline V gives CDR1 MGHDK, CDR2 SYGVNS. The CDR3 spans 13 residues. This CDR3 is CASSEPQRTEAFF. CDR3 sequence (DNA): TGTGCCAGCAGTGAACCACAAAGGACTGAAGCTTTCTTT.

The CDR3 DNA is TGTGCCATCAGTGAGTCGGGGGGTTTATCCAAAAACATTCAGTACTTC. It encodes CAISESGGLSKNIQYF. This rearrangement joins TRBV10-3 to TRBJ2-4; weak D call: TRBD2 (6 bases). Per germline, CDR1 ENHRY and CDR2 SYGVKD. The V end was cut by 0 bases, the J end by 2 bases, with 11 bases between. CDR3 length equals 16 residues.

Only a few counts were recorded for this clonotype. The chain carries TRBV4-1 and TRBJ1-6; no clear D. CDR3 length equals 15 residues. V shed 3 bases and J shed 10 bases, with 16 bases lying between them. CDR1 MGHRA and CDR2 YSYEKL come from the germline V gene. CDR3 DNA sequence: TGCGCCAGCAGCCAGGCTGACCTGGGAAGCTCACCCCTCCACTTT. Its translation: CASSQADLGSSPLHF.

Comment on this clonotype: This may stem from a read error, because a much larger clone lies one nucleotide away. In DNA form, the CDR3 reads TGCGCCAGCAGCTTGGGGGCTCCCACAGATACGCAGTATTTT. It codes for CASSLGAPTDTQYF. The rearrangement links TRBV5-1 to TRBJ2-3; no reliable D call. This CDR3 has 14 amino acids. With 0 bases removed from V and 2 bases from J, the gap between germline ends came to 7 bases. Germline V gives CDR1 SGHRS, CDR2 YFSETQ.

This clonotype has a handful of counts. V is TRBV28 and J is TRBJ1-4; no firm D call. The germline CDR1 and CDR2 sequences are MDHEN and SYDVKM. Trimming removed 1 base from V and 12 bases from J, with 12 bases in between. The length of the CDR3 is 13 residues. In nucleotides, the CDR3 is TGTGCCAGCAGTTTATTTGAGGCGACGCAACTGTTTTTT. This encodes CASSLFEATQLFF.